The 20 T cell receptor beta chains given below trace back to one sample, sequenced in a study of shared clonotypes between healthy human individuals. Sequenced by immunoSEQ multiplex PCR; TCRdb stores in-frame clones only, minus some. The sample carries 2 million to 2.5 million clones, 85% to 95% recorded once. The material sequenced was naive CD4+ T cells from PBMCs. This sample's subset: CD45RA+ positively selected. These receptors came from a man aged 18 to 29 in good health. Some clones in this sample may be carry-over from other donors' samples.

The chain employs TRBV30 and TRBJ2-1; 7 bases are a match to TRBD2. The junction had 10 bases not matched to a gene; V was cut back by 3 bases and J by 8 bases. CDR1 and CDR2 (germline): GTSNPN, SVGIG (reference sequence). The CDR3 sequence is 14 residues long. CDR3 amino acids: CAWSSGGAGDEQFF. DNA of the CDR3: TGTGCCTGGAGCAGCGGAGGGGCGGGGGATGAGCAGTTCTTC.

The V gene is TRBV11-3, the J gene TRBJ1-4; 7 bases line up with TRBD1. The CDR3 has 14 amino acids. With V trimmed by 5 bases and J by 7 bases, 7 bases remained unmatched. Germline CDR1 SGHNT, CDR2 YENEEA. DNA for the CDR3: TGTGCCAGCAGCCTCACAGGGGTAGGTGAAAAACTGTTTTTT. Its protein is CASSLTGVGEKLFF.

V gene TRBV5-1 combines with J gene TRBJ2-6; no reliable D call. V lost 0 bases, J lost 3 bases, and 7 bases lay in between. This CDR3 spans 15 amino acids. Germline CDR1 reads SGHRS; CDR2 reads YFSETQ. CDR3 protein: CASSLGRFGANVLTF. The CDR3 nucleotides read TGCGCCAGCAGCTTGGGTAGGTTTGGGGCCAACGTCCTGACTTTC. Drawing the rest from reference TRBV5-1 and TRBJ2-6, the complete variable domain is KAGVTQTPRYLIKTRGQQVTLSCSPISGHRSVSWYQQTPGQGLQFLFEYFSETQRNKGNFPGRFSGRQFSNSRSEMNVSTLELGDSALYLCASSLGRFGANVLTFGAGSRLTVL.

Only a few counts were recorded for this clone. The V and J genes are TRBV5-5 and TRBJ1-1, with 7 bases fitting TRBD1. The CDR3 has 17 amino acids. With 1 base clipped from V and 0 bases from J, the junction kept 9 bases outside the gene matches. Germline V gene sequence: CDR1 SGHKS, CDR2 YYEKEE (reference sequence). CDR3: CASSLTRDSRMNTEAFF. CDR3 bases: TGTGCCAGCAGCTTGACCCGGGACAGCCGCATGAACACTGAAGCTTTCTTT. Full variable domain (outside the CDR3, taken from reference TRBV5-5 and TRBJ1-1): DAGVTQSPTHLIKTRGQQVTLRCSPISGHKSVSWYQQVLGQGPQFIFQYYEKEERGRGNFPDRFSARQFPNYSSELNVNALLLGDSALYLCASSLTRDSRMNTEAFFGQGTRLTVV.

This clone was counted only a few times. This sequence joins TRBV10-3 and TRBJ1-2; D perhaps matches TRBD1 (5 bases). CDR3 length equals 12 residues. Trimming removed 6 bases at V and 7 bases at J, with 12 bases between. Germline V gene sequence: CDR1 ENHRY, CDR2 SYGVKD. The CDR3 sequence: CAIRPGGTGYTF. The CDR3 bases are TGTGCCATCAGACCGGGGGGGACTGGCTACACCTTC.

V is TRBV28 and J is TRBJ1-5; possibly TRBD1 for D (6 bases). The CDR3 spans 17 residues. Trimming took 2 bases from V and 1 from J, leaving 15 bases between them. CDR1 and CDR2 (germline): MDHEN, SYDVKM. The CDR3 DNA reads TGTGCCAGCAGTTTAAGGCAGGGGACGGGAAGCAATCAGCCCCAGCATTTT. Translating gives CASSLRQGTGSNQPQHF.

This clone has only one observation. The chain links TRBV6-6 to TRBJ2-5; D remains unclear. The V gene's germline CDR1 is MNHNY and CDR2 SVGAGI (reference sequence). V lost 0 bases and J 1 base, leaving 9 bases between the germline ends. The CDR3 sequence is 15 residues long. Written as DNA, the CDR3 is TGTGCCAGCAGTTACTCGAGGCAGGTCCAAGAGACCCAGTACTTC. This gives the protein CASSYSRQVQETQYF.

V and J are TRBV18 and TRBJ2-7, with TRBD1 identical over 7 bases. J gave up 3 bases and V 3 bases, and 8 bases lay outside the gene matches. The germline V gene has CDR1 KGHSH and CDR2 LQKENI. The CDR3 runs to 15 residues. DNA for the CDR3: TGTGCCAGCTCACCGACCGGGACAGTCCTCTACGAGCAGTACTTC. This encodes CASSPTGTVLYEQYF.

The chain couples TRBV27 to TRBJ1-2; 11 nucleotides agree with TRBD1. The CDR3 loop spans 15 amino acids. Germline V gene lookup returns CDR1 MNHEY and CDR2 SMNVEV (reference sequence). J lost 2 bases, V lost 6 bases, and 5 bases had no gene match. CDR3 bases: TGTGCCAGCAGCAAAGGGACAGGGGGGAACTATGGCTACACCTTC. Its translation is CASSKGTGGNYGYTF.

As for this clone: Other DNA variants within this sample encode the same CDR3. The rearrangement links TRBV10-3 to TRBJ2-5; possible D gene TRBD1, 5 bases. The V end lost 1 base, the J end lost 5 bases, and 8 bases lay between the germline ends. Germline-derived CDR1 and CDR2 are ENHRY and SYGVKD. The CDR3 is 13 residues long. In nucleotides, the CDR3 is TGTGCCATCAGTGAGTGGGGCGCGGAGACCCAGTACTTC. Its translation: CAISEWGAETQYF.

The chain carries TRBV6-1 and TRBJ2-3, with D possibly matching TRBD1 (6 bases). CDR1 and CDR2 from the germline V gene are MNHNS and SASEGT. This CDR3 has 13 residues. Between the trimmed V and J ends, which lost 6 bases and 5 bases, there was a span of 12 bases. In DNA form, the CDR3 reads TGTGCCAGCAGAAAGACAGGACTAGATACGCAGTATTTT. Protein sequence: CASRKTGLDTQYF.

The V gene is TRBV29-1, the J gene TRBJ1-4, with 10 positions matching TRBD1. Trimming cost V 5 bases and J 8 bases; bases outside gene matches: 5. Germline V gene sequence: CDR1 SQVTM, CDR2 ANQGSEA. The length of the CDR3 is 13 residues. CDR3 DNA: TGCAGCGTTAGACAGGGGGCAATGGAAAAACTGTTTTTT. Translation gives CSVRQGAMEKLFF.

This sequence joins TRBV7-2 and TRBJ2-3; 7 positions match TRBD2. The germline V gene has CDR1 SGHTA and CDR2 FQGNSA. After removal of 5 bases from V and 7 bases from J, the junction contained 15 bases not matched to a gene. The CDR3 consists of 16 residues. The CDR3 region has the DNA TGTGCCAGCAGCCCCCCCGGACTAGGTTTGGGTAATACGCAGTATTTT. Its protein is CASSPPGLGLGNTQYF.

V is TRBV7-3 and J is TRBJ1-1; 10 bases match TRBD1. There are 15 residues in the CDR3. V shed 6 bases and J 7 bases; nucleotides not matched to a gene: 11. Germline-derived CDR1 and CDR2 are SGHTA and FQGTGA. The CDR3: CASSRQGAQIGEAFF. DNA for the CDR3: TGTGCCAGCAGTAGACAGGGGGCGCAAATTGGTGAAGCTTTCTTT.

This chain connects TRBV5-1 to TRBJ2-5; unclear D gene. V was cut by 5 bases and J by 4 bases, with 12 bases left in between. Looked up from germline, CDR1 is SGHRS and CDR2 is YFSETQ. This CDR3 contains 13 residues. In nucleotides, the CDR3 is TGCGCCAGCAGTCCCGGAGAGAGAGAGACCCAGTACTTC. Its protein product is CASSPGERETQYF.

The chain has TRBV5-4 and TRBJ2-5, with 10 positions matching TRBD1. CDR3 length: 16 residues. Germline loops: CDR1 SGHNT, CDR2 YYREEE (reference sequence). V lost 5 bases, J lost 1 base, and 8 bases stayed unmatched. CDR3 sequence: CASSHPGQGTQETQYF. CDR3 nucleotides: TGTGCCAGCAGTCATCCGGGACAGGGGACCCAAGAGACCCAGTACTTC.

The DNA for the CDR3 is TGTGCCAGCAGCCCGAGCCCGGGACTAGGAGGGGAGCTGTTTTTT. This gives the protein CASSPSPGLGGELFF. The chain employs TRBV6-5 and TRBJ2-2; 8 nucleotides match TRBD2. With V trimmed by 6 bases and J by 8 bases, 11 bases remained unmatched. CDR1 MNHEY and CDR2 SVGAGI come from the germline V gene. The CDR3 runs to 15 residues.

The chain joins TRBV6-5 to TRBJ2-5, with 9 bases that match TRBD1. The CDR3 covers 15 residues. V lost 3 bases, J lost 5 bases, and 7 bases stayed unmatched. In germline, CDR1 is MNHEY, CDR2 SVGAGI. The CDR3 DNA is TGTGCCAGCAGTTATACCGGACAGGGGTTCGAGACCCAGTACTTC. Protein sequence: CASSYTGQGFETQYF.

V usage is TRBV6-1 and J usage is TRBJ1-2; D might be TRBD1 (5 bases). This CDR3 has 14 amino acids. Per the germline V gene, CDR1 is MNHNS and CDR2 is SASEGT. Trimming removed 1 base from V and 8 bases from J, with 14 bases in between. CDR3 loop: CASSEVGGSGGYTF. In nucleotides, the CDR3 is TGTGCCAGCAGTGAAGTGGGGGGGAGCGGAGGCTACACCTTC.

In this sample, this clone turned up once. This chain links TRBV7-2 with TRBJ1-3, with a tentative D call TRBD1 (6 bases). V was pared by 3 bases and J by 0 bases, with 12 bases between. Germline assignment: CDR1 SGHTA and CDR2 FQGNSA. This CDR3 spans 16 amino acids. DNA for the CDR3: TGTGCCAGCAGCTTCCTGACAGGCCCCTCTGGAAACACCATATATTTT. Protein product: CASSFLTGPSGNTIYF.